A single sample gave rise to the 5 T cell receptor beta chains below, sequenced in a study of radiotherapy plus CTLA-4 blockade in lung cancer. Using immunoSEQ multiplex PCR, the repertoire was profiled, and TCRdb retains in-frame clones only, with some absent. The sample has about 28,000 clones, around three quarters seen once; the top ten hold around 15%. Sample: peripheral blood, taken from a patient treated with radiotherapy plus ipilimumab. All receptors come from a human donor with non-small cell lung cancer that progressed on radiotherapy plus ipilimumab.

The gene calls are TRBV7-6 and TRBJ1-6; TRBD1 matches 7 bases. Trimming cost V 5 bases and J 0 bases; bases outside gene matches: 19. The germline CDR1 and CDR2 sequences are SGHVS and FNYEAQ. The CDR3 has 21 residues. The CDR3 DNA is TGTGCCAGCAGCCCAGGGGGGGCCCTTTCGGGCGGTGGCTCCTATAATTCACCCCTCCACTTT. This translates into CASSPGGALSGGGSYNSPLHF.

The chain carries TRBV5-1 and TRBJ2-5; no clear D gene. This CDR3 comprises 13 residues. Germline CDR1 is SGHRS and CDR2 is YFSETQ. Trimming took off 2 bases at V and 5 bases at J, with 10 bases between the two ends. The CDR3 here is CASSFGGSETQYF. DNA for the CDR3: TGCGCCAGCAGCTTTGGTGGGTCGGAGACCCAGTACTTC.

This chain connects TRBV18 to TRBJ2-5; 13 bases match TRBD2. Germline V CDR1 and CDR2: KGHSH, LQKENI. Trimming took 4 bases from V and 6 from J; bases not matched to a gene: 11. This CDR3 is built from 17 residues. CDR3 coding DNA: TGTGCCAGCTCACTAGGACTAGCGGGGGAACTTACGAAGACCCAGTACTTC. Protein: CASSLGLAGELTKTQYF. Looking up the rest from reference TRBV18 and TRBJ2-5 gives the full variable domain: NAGVMQNPRHLVRRRGQEARLRCSPMKGHSHVYWYRQLPEEGLKFMVYLQKENIIDESGMPKERFSAEFPKEGPSILRIQQVVRGDSAAYFCASSLGLAGELTKTQYFGPGTRLLVL.

The genes are TRBV6-5 and TRBJ1-1; D gene ambiguous. The CDR3 consists of 12 residues. The V end lost 6 bases, the J end lost 6 bases, and 11 bases lay between the germline ends. Germline CDR1 and CDR2: MNHEY and SVGAGI. In DNA form, the CDR3 reads TGTGCCAGCAGGGGTCACAGACCTGAAGCTTTCTTT. It codes for CASRGHRPEAFF.

The CDR3, as DNA: TGTGCCAGCATTTTAGGGGGGGGGAGGAACACTGAAGCTTTCTTT. Translated: CASILGGGRNTEAFF. This chain uses TRBV2 with TRBJ1-1, with D maybe TRBD1 (6 bases). V dropped 7 bases and J dropped 1 base, with 16 bases sitting between them. CDR1 and CDR2 from the germline V gene are SNHLY and FYNNEI. CDR3 size: 15 residues.